Listed below are T cell receptor beta chains from one sample, sequenced in a study of cytomegalovirus exposure and HLA in healthy donors. Repertoires were generated with immunoSEQ multiplex PCR, while TCRdb's copy carries only in-frame clones and drops some. The data contain approximately 220,000 clones, approximately 82% of them singletons. Source material: PBMCs. Receptor source: a man between 18 and 35 years old in good health and CMV-seronegative. Each CDR3 is given with its conserved first and last residue. Each record gives: J gene, D gene, clone size, V gene, CDR3 DNA, CDR3 protein. The D gene is left open where the match is weak. Expanded clones are given a class, and other clones once, few, many or no size at all.

>TRBJ1-5|-|-|TRBV19
TGTGCCAGTAGTATCCAATTGGAGCAGCCCCAGCATTTT
CASSIQLEQPQHF
>TRBJ1-1|-|-|TRBV12-2
TGTGCAAGTCGACAGGGACGGAGATACACTGAAGCTTTCTTT
CASRQGRRYTEAFF
>TRBJ1-4|TRBD1|-|TRBV6-5
TGTGCCAGCAGTTCAGTCCTCTCCAGGGGGCGTGAAAAACTGTTTTTT
CASSSVLSRGREKLFF
>TRBJ1-1|-|once|TRBV10-1
TGCGCCAGCAGTGGAGGGAACACTGAAGCTTTCTTT
CASSGGNTEAFF
>TRBJ2-3|TRBD2|once|TRBV28
TGTGCCAGCAGTTACCATTACAGCGGGAGCGGGCCCACAGATACGCAGTATTTT
CASSYHYSGSGPTDTQYF
>TRBJ1-2|-|-|TRBV6-5
TGTGCCAGCAGTTACTCCCATTCAGGGCGCTATGGCTACACCTTC
CASSYSHSGRYGYTF
>TRBJ1-2|TRBD1|-|TRBV18
TGTGCCAGCTCACCACTACAGGGGGCTAACTATGGCTACACCTTC
CASSPLQGANYGYTF
>TRBJ2-5|TRBD2|-|TRBV5-3
TGTGCCAGAAGCTACGCGGGAGCGTCCCGGGGCCAAGAGACCCAGTACTTC
CARSYAGASRGQETQYF
>TRBJ2-2|TRBD2|-|TRBV2
TGTGCTACCGGGACTACCAACACCGGGGAGCTGTTTTTT
CATGTTNTGELFF
>TRBJ2-7|TRBD1|few|TRBV2
TGTGCCAGCAGTGAAGGTGGAGGACAGGCCTACGAGCAGTACTTC
CASSEGGGQAYEQYF
>TRBJ1-2|-|-|TRBV5-5
TGTGCCAGCAGCCTGCTGGCGGAAATCGTCTATGGCTACACCTTC
CASSLLAEIVYGYTF
>TRBJ1-3|TRBD1|many|TRBV30
TGTGCCTGGAGTATACCGGGACAGGGAAACACCATATATTTT
CAWSIPGQGNTIYF
>TRBJ2-7|TRBD1|-|TRBV5-1
TGCGCCAGCGGACGACAGGGGGGAACCTACGAGCAGTACTTC
CASGRQGGTYEQYF
>TRBJ2-3|-|few|TRBV27
TGTGCCAGCAGTTGGGGACTTAAGGAGTATTTT
CASSWGLKEYF
>TRBJ2-7|TRBD2|once|TRBV7-3
TGTGCCAGCAGCTTATGGCGGGAGATCTTCTACGAGCAGTACTTC
CASSLWREIFYEQYF
>TRBJ1-2|TRBD1|-|TRBV4-1
TGCGCCAGCAGCCATGGCGGACAGGTCTTAAACTATGGCTACACCTTC
CASSHGGQVLNYGYTF
>TRBJ2-7|TRBD2|once|TRBV18
TGTGCCAGCTCACAGGGACTAGCGGGAGAGTACGAGCAGTACTTC
CASSQGLAGEYEQYF
>TRBJ2-3|-|once|TRBV19
TGTGCCATATCTTCCGGAGGGGAGGAAGATACGCAGTATTTT
CAISSGGEEDTQYF
>TRBJ2-3|-|-|TRBV6-5
TGTGCCAGCAGCGTAGCGGTTGGGGGAGATACGCAGTATTTT
CASSVAVGGDTQYF
>TRBJ1-3|TRBD1|-|TRBV5-8
TGTGCCAGCAGTCGACTGGGACAGGTGGATCACTCTGGAAACACCATATATTTT
CASSRLGQVDHSGNTIYF
>TRBJ2-7|-|-|TRBV23-1
TGCGCCAGCAGACTCAAAGATGGAGTGAGCTCCTACGAGCAGTACTTC
CASRLKDGVSSYEQYF
>TRBJ2-6|-|-|TRBV19
TGTGCCAGTAGTATAGGTTCCCTGGCCAACGTCCTGACTTTC
CASSIGSLANVLTF
>TRBJ2-3|-|-|TRBV6-1
TGTGCCAGCAGTGAAGGGACTAGCACAGATACGCAGTATTTT
CASSEGTSTDTQYF
>TRBJ1-2|-|few|TRBV15
TGTGCCACCAGCAGATCCCCGGCGGGGTGGAATGGCTACACCTTC
CATSRSPAGWNGYTF
>TRBJ2-4|TRBD1|-|TRBV27
TGTGCCAGCAGTTACCGTGGGACAGCCCAAACCGGAATAGCCAAAAACATTCAGTACTTC
CASSYRGTAQTGIAKNIQYF
>TRBJ2-3|-|-|TRBV7-9
TGTTCCAGCAGCTCCGCCCGGGGTTGGTTGGGAGATACGCAGTATTTT
CSSSSARGWLGDTQYF
>TRBJ1-3|-|once|TRBV28
TGTGCCAGCAGTCCACAGGGCTCTGGAAACACCATATATTTT
CASSPQGSGNTIYF
>TRBJ1-2|-|few|TRBV7-9
TGTGCCAGCAGCTTGGAGTCCGTGCCGAGCTACACCTTC
CASSLESVPSYTF
>TRBJ2-1|-|few|TRBV5-4
TGTGCCAGCAGCTCAGGAGGGGATAGGACTACCTACAATGAGCAGTTCTTC
CASSSGGDRTTYNEQFF
>TRBJ2-2|TRBD1|-|TRBV6-1
TGTGCCAGCACCGAGGGGACAGGAGAAACCGGGGAGCTGTTTTTT
CASTEGTGETGELFF
>TRBJ2-1|TRBD2|-|TRBV9
TGTGCCAGCAGCGCCGCGGGGGCCTACAATGAGCAGTTCTTC
CASSAAGAYNEQFF
>TRBJ1-5|-|-|TRBV19
TGTGCCAGTAGAGCGGGACTCGGGGCTAATCAGCCCCAGCATTTT
CASRAGLGANQPQHF
>TRBJ2-7|TRBD2|-|TRBV5-4
TGTGCCAGCAGCGCCAGCGGGAGGGGCTACGAGCAGTACTTC
CASSASGRGYEQYF
>TRBJ1-1|-|-|TRBV5-5
TGTGCCAGCAGCTTGGGGTCCGGGACTGAAGCTTTCTTT
CASSLGSGTEAFF
>TRBJ2-1|-|-|TRBV7-3
TGTGCCAGCAGCTTAGGGGGGAGCACGGATGAGCAGTTCTTC
CASSLGGSTDEQFF
>TRBJ2-7|-|-|TRBV5-1
TGCGCCAGCAGCCCGGACAACTCCTACGAGCAGTACTTC
CASSPDNSYEQYF
>TRBJ1-2|-|-|TRBV9
TGTGCCAGCAGCTCTCAGGGATGGGGCTACACCTTC
CASSSQGWGYTF
>TRBJ1-2|-|-|TRBV2
TGTGCCAGCCGTCGGGAAACTAACTATGGCTACACCTTC
CASRRETNYGYTF
>TRBJ2-1|-|-|TRBV7-9
TGTTCCAGCAGCTCCCGGCAGGGGCCCTACAATGAGCAGTTCTTC
CSSSSRQGPYNEQFF
>TRBJ2-1|TRBD2|-|TRBV28
TGTGCCAGCAGTTTCCCCGCTAGCGGGAGGGCCTGGCAGTTCTTC
CASSFPASGRAWQFF
>TRBJ2-7|TRBD2|-|TRBV19
TGTGCCAGTAGTAGGACCTCCCGTGCTAGCGGCTACGAGCAGTACTTC
CASSRTSRASGYEQYF
>TRBJ2-5|TRBD2|-|TRBV6-5
TGTGCCAGCAGTGACTCTAGCGGGGGACGGGAGACCCAGTACTTC
CASSDSSGGRETQYF
>TRBJ2-7|-|-|TRBV5-1
TGCGCCAACAGCTTGGTCGGTTCCTACGAGCAGTACTTC
CANSLVGSYEQYF
>TRBJ1-5|TRBD1|-|TRBV28
TGTGCCAGCAGTTCCCCAAACAGGGGGCTAAAGAAGCAGCCCCAGCATTTT
CASSSPNRGLKKQPQHF
>TRBJ1-5|-|few|TRBV28
TGTGCCAGCAGAGGGGACACCTCGAATCAGCCCCAGCATTTT
CASRGDTSNQPQHF
>TRBJ1-5|-|-|TRBV30
TGTGCCTGGAGTTTCGGGTCAGGCAATCAGCCCCAGCATTTT
CAWSFGSGNQPQHF
>TRBJ1-6|-|-|TRBV6-5
TGTGCCAGCAGTCGGACTTTTTTCAATTCACCCCTCCACTTT
CASSRTFFNSPLHF
>TRBJ1-1|TRBD1|-|TRBV2
TGTGCCAGCAGATATACAGGGGGTGAAGCTTTCTTT
CASRYTGGEAFF
>TRBJ2-7|TRBD2|once|TRBV7-3
TGTGCCAGCAGCCAGTTAGCGGGACTCTCCTACGAGCAGTACTTC
CASSQLAGLSYEQYF
>TRBJ2-7|-|-|TRBV5-1
TGCGCCAGCAAAAGGGTGACTACCGCGGACGAGCAGTACTTC
CASKRVTTADEQYF
>TRBJ2-7|TRBD2|-|TRBV5-1
TGCGCCAGCAGCTTGATTGTGCGGGAGGACGAGCAGTACTTC
CASSLIVREDEQYF
>TRBJ2-7|TRBD1|-|TRBV15
TGTGCCACCAGCAGAGGCGGGACAGGAAGAAACGAGCAGTACTTC
CATSRGGTGRNEQYF
>TRBJ2-2|TRBD2|-|TRBV7-9
TGTGCCAGCAGCTACATAAGGACTAGCGGGATAGCGGGGGAGCTGTTTTTT
CASSYIRTSGIAGELFF
>TRBJ2-5|TRBD1|-|TRBV5-1
TGCGCCAGCAGCTTTCGGCAGGGGGCATTTGGTTGGGAGACCCAGTACTTC
CASSFRQGAFGWETQYF
>TRBJ1-2|TRBD1|few|TRBV2
TGTGCCAGCAGTCCGCAGGGGGACTATGGCTACACCTTC
CASSPQGDYGYTF
>TRBJ2-2|TRBD1|once|TRBV6-5
TGTGCCAGCAGCTTTTTGGGACAGGGGTCCGGGGAGCTGTTTTTT
CASSFLGQGSGELFF
>TRBJ2-7|TRBD2|-|TRBV2
TGTGCCAGCAGTGGGCTAGCGGGCTCCTACGAGCAGTACTTC
CASSGLAGSYEQYF
>TRBJ1-1|-|-|TRBV6-1
TGTGCCAGCAGTGATCCCCGGAGTTGGAACACTGAAGCTTTCTTT
CASSDPRSWNTEAFF
>TRBJ2-7|TRBD2|-|TRBV11-1
TGTGCCAGCAGCTTACCAGCGGGAGTTTATCACGAGCAGTACTTC
CASSLPAGVYHEQYF